This T cell receptor beta chain is from a study of T-cell reconstitution after alpha-beta-depleted transplantation in children (dated by TCRdb to about 2016). With regard to the full study: Using TCR repertoire profiling, the study quantitatively followed how T-cell immune reconstitution unfolded in children after TCRalphabeta/CD19-depleted allogeneic hematopoietic cell transplantation.

This clonotype came up a few times. This receptor's antigen is unknown. It has no much larger one-base neighbor in the sample; base qualities were not kept. The cysteine opens and the phenylalanine closes a CDR3 of 13 amino acids. The entry retains the CDR3 DNA only, 39 bases that are in frame from base 1. Trimming takes 2 bases from V and 6 bases from J, and the germline ends sit 7 bases apart. The germline V gene gives CDR1 as MNHEY and CDR2 as SVGAGI. The library was generated by PCR. The sample was run on an Illumina HiSeq 2500. TCR libraries were prepared with molecular barcoding, using unique molecular identifiers to normalize TCRbeta repertoire quantification. TCRdb reworked the public reads: Q25 trimming with fastp, MiXCR clone assembly, productive beta chains retained. Rows with one shared CDR3 protein collapse into an entry with the most common genes and DNA. The sample contains about 640,000 distinct CDR3 sequences, 15% to 20% of them found a single time. The top ten clones comprise under 1.2% of the sample.

Recombination connected TRBV6-5 to TRBJ2-2, with the identity of the D gene unclear. This specimen was PBMCs from the stem cell graft donor, taken from the stem cell graft. The TCR was taken from a human donor who donated a stem cell graft to a child with acute myeloid leukemia. The base sequence is TGTGCCAGCAGTTACGGGGTCCCCGGGGAGCTGTTTTTT. This gives the protein CASSYGVPGELFF.